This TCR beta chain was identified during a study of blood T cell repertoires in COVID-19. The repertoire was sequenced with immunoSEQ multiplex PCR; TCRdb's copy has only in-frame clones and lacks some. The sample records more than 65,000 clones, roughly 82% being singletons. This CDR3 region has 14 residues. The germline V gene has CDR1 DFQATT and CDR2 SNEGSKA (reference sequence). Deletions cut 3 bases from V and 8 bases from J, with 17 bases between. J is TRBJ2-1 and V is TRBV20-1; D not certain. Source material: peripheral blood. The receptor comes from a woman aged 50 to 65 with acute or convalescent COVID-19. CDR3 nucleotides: TGCAGTGCTAGTATGGTGGGCAATTTGGATGAGCAGTTCTTC. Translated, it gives CSASMVGNLDEQFF.